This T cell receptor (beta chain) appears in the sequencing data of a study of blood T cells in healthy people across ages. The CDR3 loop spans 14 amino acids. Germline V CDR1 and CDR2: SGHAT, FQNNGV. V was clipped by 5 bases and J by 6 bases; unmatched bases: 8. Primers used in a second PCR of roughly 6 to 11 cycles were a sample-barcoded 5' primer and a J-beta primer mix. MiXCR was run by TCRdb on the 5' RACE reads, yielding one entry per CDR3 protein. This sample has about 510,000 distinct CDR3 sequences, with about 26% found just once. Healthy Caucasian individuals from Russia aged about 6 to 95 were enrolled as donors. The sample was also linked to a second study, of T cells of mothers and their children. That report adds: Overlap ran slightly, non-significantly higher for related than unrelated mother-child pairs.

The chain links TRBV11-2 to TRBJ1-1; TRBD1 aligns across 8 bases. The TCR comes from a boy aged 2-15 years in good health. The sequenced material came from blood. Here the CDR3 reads CASSLETGVPEAFF. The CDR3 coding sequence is TGTGCCAGCAGCCTCGAGACAGGGGTTCCTGAAGCTTTCTTT.